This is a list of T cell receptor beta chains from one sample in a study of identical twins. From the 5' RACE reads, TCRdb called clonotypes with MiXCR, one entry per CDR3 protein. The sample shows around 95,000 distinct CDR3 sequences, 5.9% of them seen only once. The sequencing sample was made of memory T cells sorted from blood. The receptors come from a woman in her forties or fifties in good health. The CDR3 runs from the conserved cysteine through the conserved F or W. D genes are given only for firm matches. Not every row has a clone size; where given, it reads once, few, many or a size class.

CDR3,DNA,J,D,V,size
CASSQRELAKNIQYF,TGTGCCAGCAGCCAGCGGGAACTAGCCAAAAACATTCAGTACTTC,TRBJ2-4,-,TRBV3-1,-
CASGRQGLSTDTQYF,TGTGCCAGCGGAAGACAGGGCTTAAGCACAGATACGCAGTATTTT,TRBJ2-3,TRBD1,TRBV11-2,many
CASSSRLAGASDTQYF,TGTGCCAGCAGCTCGAGACTAGCGGGAGCCTCCGATACGCAGTATTTT,TRBJ2-3,TRBD2,TRBV7-6,many
CASGVFSVGYTF,TGTGCCAGCGGCGTGTTCTCTGTTGGCTACACCTTC,TRBJ1-2,-,TRBV6-5,-
CAWSATARGFGNEKLFF,TGTGCCTGGAGTGCAACCGCTCGGGGTTTTGGGAATGAAAAACTGTTTTTT,TRBJ1-4,-,TRBV30,many
CASSLIGDAGEQYF,TGTGCCAGCAGTTTAATAGGGGACGCGGGCGAGCAGTACTTC,TRBJ2-7,-,TRBV27,few
CAISESQETQYF,TGTGCCATCAGTGAGAGCCAAGAGACCCAGTACTTC,TRBJ2-5,-,TRBV10-3,many
CASSGGAVGDYGYTF,TGCGCCAGCAGCGGAGGGGCTGTGGGGGACTATGGCTACACCTTC,TRBJ1-2,-,TRBV10-2,few
CASRLQGGNSQPQHF,TGTGCCAGCAGACTACAGGGGGGGAACAGTCAGCCCCAGCATTTT,TRBJ1-5,TRBD1,TRBV28,few
CASSLDISGGGTDTQYF,TGCGCCAGCAGCTTGGATATTAGTGGGGGCGGCACAGATACGCAGTATTTT,TRBJ2-3,-,TRBV5-1,-
CASGRGQGVADTQYF,TGCGCCAGCGGTCGTGGCCAGGGGGTCGCAGATACGCAGTATTTT,TRBJ2-3,TRBD1,TRBV10-2,many
CASSQRAGMNTEAFF,TGCGCCAGCAGCCAACGGGCAGGGATGAACACTGAAGCTTTCTTT,TRBJ1-1,-,TRBV4-1,many
CASSLLGGSQEQFF,TGTGCCAGTAGTCTCTTAGGCGGCTCACAGGAGCAGTTCTTC,TRBJ2-1,-,TRBV19,few
CASGPGVYQETQYF,TGTGCCAGCGGACCAGGTGTTTACCAAGAGACCCAGTACTTC,TRBJ2-5,-,TRBV2,few
CASRTGGQGSNQTQHF,TGTGCCAGTAGGACCGGTGGACAGGGAAGCAATCAGACCCAGCATTTT,TRBJ1-5,TRBD1,TRBV19,-
CASSPGDRPNYGYTF,TGTGCCAGCAGCCCTGGGGACAGGCCTAACTATGGCTACACCTTC,TRBJ1-2,TRBD1,TRBV5-6,-